Below, 30 T cell receptor beta chains from the same sample are listed, as sequenced in a study of CD8 T cells in ankylosing spondylitis. TCRdb fed the 5' RACE reads into MiXCR, producing one record per CDR3 protein. The profile shows under 150,000 distinct CDR3 sequences, approximately 14% of them singletons. Sequencing was carried out using blood, either unsorted or a sorted T cell fraction (not recorded which). The origin of the receptors is a female donor with ankylosing spondylitis or in good health (not recorded which).

The genes are TRBV30 and TRBJ2-1; 7 nucleotides line up with TRBD2. This CDR3 comprises 17 residues. CDR1 and CDR2 from the germline V gene are GTSNPN and SVGIG (reference sequence). The trim removed 2 bases at V and 3 bases at J, leaving 13 bases unmatched. DNA of the CDR3: TGTGCCTGGAGTCCTCCGCGGGGAGGGTCCGACTACAATGAGCAGTTCTTC. Translation: CAWSPPRGGSDYNEQFF.

This clonotype was observed a few times. The rearrangement links TRBV20-1 to TRBJ1-2; D is ambiguous. Per the germline V gene, CDR1 is DFQATT and CDR2 is SNEGSKA (reference sequence). This CDR3 is built from 16 residues. The germline V and J ends were trimmed by 4 bases and 7 bases, with 25 bases remaining between them. DNA for the CDR3: TGCAGTGCTACCGACCCCGTAAGCTACGGGTATGGTGGCTACACCTTC. Protein product: CSATDPVSYGYGGYTF.

This chain joins TRBV11-2 and TRBJ2-3, with D possibly matching TRBD2 (6 bases). Germline V gene sequence: CDR1 SGHAT, CDR2 FQNNGV. V shed 7 bases and J shed 2 bases, with 16 bases lying between them. This CDR3 region has 15 residues. CDR3 residues: CASNRAGRPTDTQYF. CDR3 coding DNA: TGTGCCAGCAACCGGGCGGGGAGACCCACAGATACGCAGTATTTT.

This clonotype was recorded a few times. This CDR3 is CASSQDGPYGYTF. As DNA, the CDR3 is TGTGCCAGCAGCCAGGACGGCCCGTATGGCTACACCTTC. J is TRBJ1-2 and V is TRBV7-2; D not resolved. This CDR3 has 13 residues. The germline V and J ends were trimmed by 5 bases and 5 bases, with 12 bases remaining between them. Germline assignment: CDR1 SGHTA and CDR2 FQGNSA.

This clonotype was counted many times. V usage is TRBV10-3 and J usage is TRBJ2-1, with D possibly being TRBD1 (6 bases). Looked up from germline, CDR1 is ENHRY and CDR2 is SYGVKD. Trimming shortened V by 7 bases and J by 8 bases, and 12 bases separated the two germline ends. This CDR3 is 12 amino acids long. CDR3 sequence reads: CAITRGFDEQFF. The CDR3 DNA reads as TGTGCCATCACGAGGGGGTTCGATGAGCAGTTCTTC.

This clonotype was seen a few times. The chain couples TRBV30 to TRBJ1-1, with TRBD1 identical over 8 bases. CDR3 length: 13 amino acids. Per germline, CDR1 GTSNPN and CDR2 SVGIG (reference sequence). V was pared by 5 bases and J by 4 bases, with 6 bases of the junction left unmatched. CDR3 sequence: CAWARQGSTEAFF. CDR3 DNA sequence: TGTGCCTGGGCCAGACAGGGGAGCACTGAAGCTTTCTTT.

This clonotype has at least ten counts. The chain is built from TRBV12-3 or TRBV12-4 and TRBJ1-1; a possible D gene is TRBD1 (5 bases). With 3 bases removed from V and 2 bases from J, the gap between germline ends came to 13 bases. The CDR3 consists of 15 residues. For the CDR3, the DNA is TGTGCCAGCAGTTTGTATCCGGGGGGAAACACTGAAGCTTTCTTT. This sequence encodes CASSLYPGGNTEAFF.

This clonotype has ten or more counts. This rearrangement joins TRBV12-3 or TRBV12-4 to TRBJ2-7; 8 bases fit TRBD1. The CDR3 extends over 12 amino acids. V trimming: 6 bases; J trimming: 5 bases; junction bases outside the gene matches: 3. CDR3 sequence reads: CASSPDRDEQYF. The CDR3 nucleotides read TGTGCCAGCAGCCCGGACAGGGACGAGCAGTACTTC.

This chain connects TRBV30 to TRBJ2-7; no reliable D call. V lost 3 bases, J lost 7 bases, and 10 bases lay in between. The CDR3 totals 11 residues. Germline values: CDR1 GTSNPN, CDR2 SVGIG (reference sequence). CDR3 in amino acids: CAWSQTREQYF. CDR3 nucleotides: TGTGCCTGGAGCCAAACACGGGAGCAGTACTTC.

This clonotype was detected a few times. The rearrangement joins TRBV25-1 to TRBJ2-5, with no clear D. The length of the CDR3 is 14 residues. V was pared by 3 bases and J by 1 base, with 9 bases between. Germline lookup yields CDR1 MGHDK and CDR2 SYGVNS. The CDR3 reads CASSDPRFQETQYF. CDR3 in DNA: TGTGCCAGCAGTGATCCGCGCTTCCAAGAGACCCAGTACTTC. The complete variable domain, with remaining parts taken from reference TRBV25-1 and TRBJ2-5, reads EADIYQTPRYLVIGTGKKITLECSQTMGHDKMYWYQQDPGMELHLIHYSYGVNSTEKGDLSSESTVSRIRTEHFPLTLESARPSHTSQYLCASSDPRFQETQYFGPGTRLLVL.

The V call is TRBV5-1, the J call TRBJ1-5, with D possibly TRBD1 on 5 matching bases. The germline V gene has CDR1 SGHRS and CDR2 YFSETQ. The CDR3 sequence is 15 residues long. V lost 4 bases, J lost 3 bases, and 14 bases lay in between. The CDR3 loop is CASSMGPGHNQPQHF. CDR3 coding DNA: TGCGCCAGCAGCATGGGGCCAGGGCACAATCAGCCCCAGCATTTT.

This clonotype was observed a few times. The chain links TRBV21-1 to TRBJ2-1; the table names TRBD2, a call not compared with the DNA. TRBV21-1 is described as a pseudogene. This CDR3 is built from 18 residues. This CDR3 is CASSKVGTSGGLNNEQFF. The DNA of the CDR3 is TGTGCCAGCAGCAAAGTCGGGACTAGCGGGGGGCTAAACAATGAGCAGTTCTTC.

There are many counts of this clonotype. The chain carries TRBV10-1 and TRBJ2-1; 8 bases agree with TRBD1. CDR1 is WNHNN, CDR2 SYGVQD, per germline (reference sequence). The CDR3 is made up of 15 amino acids. Trimming cost V 2 bases and J 6 bases; bases outside gene matches: 6. CDR3 region: CASSESRTGSNEQFF. The DNA for the CDR3 is TGCGCCAGCAGTGAGAGTCGGACAGGGTCCAATGAGCAGTTCTTC.

This clonotype was counted between two and nine times. The chain joins TRBV5-1 to TRBJ2-7, with 7 bases aligning to TRBD1. V gave up 2 bases and J gave up 2 bases; unmatched junction bases: 10. This CDR3 comprises 16 residues. The germline CDR1 and CDR2 sequences are SGHRS and YFSETQ. The DNA for the CDR3 is TGCGCCAGCAGCTTCTCCCCCGGGACAGTGACCTACGAGCAGTACTTC. Protein sequence: CASSFSPGTVTYEQYF.

There are many counts of this clonotype. The J gene is TRBJ1-2, the V gene TRBV10-3; 9 bases map to TRBD1. There are 12 residues in the CDR3. Germline loops: CDR1 ENHRY, CDR2 SYGVKD. V trimming: 11 bases; J trimming: 8 bases; junction bases outside the gene matches: 9. The CDR3, as DNA: TGTGCCGGAAAGGGACAGGGATACGGCTACACCTTC. This codes for CAGKGQGYGYTF.

This clonotype was found many times. The rearrangement joins TRBV6-2 or TRBV6-3 to TRBJ1-2, with D possibly being TRBD1 (5 bases). Germline CDR1 and CDR2: MNHEY and SVGEGT. The CDR3 spans 13 residues. With 2 bases removed from V and 4 bases from J, the gap between germline ends came to 8 bases. CDR3 sequence: CASSYQGGYGYTF. The CDR3 DNA reads as TGTGCCAGCAGTTACCAGGGAGGCTATGGCTACACCTTC.

A few counts support this clonotype. The chain links TRBV20-1 to TRBJ2-2; TRBD2 aligns across 7 bases. Germline V CDR1 and CDR2: DFQATT, SNEGSKA (reference sequence). The length of the CDR3 is 15 residues. V lost 2 bases and J lost 0; bases outside the gene matches: 3. The chain's CDR3 is CSARKGLTNTGELFF. The CDR3 nucleotides read TGCAGTGCTAGAAAGGGACTAACGAACACCGGGGAGCTGTTTTTT.

This clonotype has a handful of counts. The chain is built from TRBV6-2 or TRBV6-3 and TRBJ2-3; 10 positions match TRBD2. The J segment lost 2 bases and the V segment lost 5 bases, leaving 7 bases of the junction unmatched. The CDR3 contains 16 residues. Per the germline V gene, CDR1 is MNHEY and CDR2 is SVGEGT. In DNA, the CDR3 is TGTGCCAGCAGTCGTAGCGGGAGGAGGTCCACAGATACGCAGTATTTT. Protein product: CASSRSGRRSTDTQYF.

This clonotype was found a few times. The J gene is TRBJ2-7, the V gene TRBV4-1, with D possibly TRBD1 on 6 matching bases. Germline V lookup: CDR1 MGHRA, CDR2 YSYEKL. CDR3 length: 17 residues. V gave up 4 bases and J gave up 0 bases, with 19 bases separating them. The CDR3 here is CASSLKDRDKSSYEQYF. CDR3 nucleotides: TGCGCCAGCAGCCTAAAGGACCGGGACAAAAGCTCCTACGAGCAGTACTTC.

The chain carries TRBV15 and TRBJ2-1, with 9 bases identical to TRBD2. Germline trimming cut 3 bases from V and 4 bases from J; bases unmatched to any gene: 7. The CDR3 covers 16 residues. Germline V gene lookup returns CDR1 LNHNV and CDR2 YYDKDF (reference sequence). CDR3 nucleotides: TGTGCCACCAGCAGCCAAGGACTAGCGCGATACAATGAGCAGTTCTTC. It codes for CATSSQGLARYNEQFF.

V is TRBV6-1 and J is TRBJ2-7; TRBD1 is a possible D gene (6 bases). The V gene lost 1 base and the J gene lost 0 bases, with 10 bases spanning the gap. This CDR3 contains 15 residues. The germline V gene encodes CDR1 MNHNS and CDR2 SASEGT. CDR3 sequence reads: CASSEGPTGSYEQYF. CDR3 bases: TGTGCCAGCAGTGAAGGCCCGACAGGCTCCTACGAGCAGTACTTC.

This clonotype was counted many times. V is TRBV7-2 and J is TRBJ2-7; the D gene is possibly TRBD2 (6 bases). The CDR3 runs to 12 residues. The V gene lost 5 bases and the J gene lost 3 bases, with 8 bases spanning the gap. Germline CDR1 is SGHTA and CDR2 is FQGNSA. The CDR3 nucleotides are TGTGCCAGCAGCACCGGGGGCTACGAGCAGTACTTC. Residues: CASSTGGYEQYF.

This clonotype appeared a few times. V gene TRBV3-1 combines with J gene TRBJ2-2; perhaps TRBD1 as D (5 bases). The CDR3 spans 15 residues. V was pared by 6 bases and J by 0 bases, with 11 bases between. CDR1 is LGHDT, CDR2 YNNKEL, per germline (reference sequence). CDR3 DNA sequence: TGTGCCAGCAGTCCGGACATACCGAACACCGGGGAGCTGTTTTTT. Encoded protein: CASSPDIPNTGELFF. The full variable domain, with the rest looked up from reference TRBV3-1 and TRBJ2-2, is DTAVSQTPKYLVTQMGNDKSIKCEQNLGHDTMYWYKQDSKKFLKIMFSYNNKELIINETVPNRFSPKSPDKAHLNLHINSLELGDSAVYFCASSPDIPNTGELFFGEGSRLTVL.

V gene TRBV28 combines with J gene TRBJ2-2, with 8 bases that match TRBD2. V was clipped by 6 bases and J by 7 bases; unmatched bases: 7. CDR1 MDHEN and CDR2 SYDVKM come from the germline V gene. This CDR3 has 14 residues. The CDR3 is CASRIGLAVGELFF. The CDR3 region has the DNA TGTGCCAGCAGGATCGGACTAGCCGTCGGGGAGCTGTTTTTT.

In its sample, this clonotype was seen a few times. The CDR3 is CASSFTGQATHEQFF. The CDR3 DNA sequence: TGCGCCAGCAGCTTTACGGGACAGGCGACCCATGAGCAGTTCTTC. The chain joins TRBV5-1 to TRBJ2-1, with 8 bases aligning to TRBD1. Looked up from germline, CDR1 is SGHRS and CDR2 is YFSETQ. V lost 2 bases, J lost 8 bases, and 9 bases stayed unmatched. The CDR3 has 15 residues.

This chain joins TRBV29-1 and TRBJ1-1; D might be TRBD1 (5 bases). The ends were cut back, 6 bases at V and 4 bases at J, with 15 bases in the middle. Germline V gene data show CDR1 as SQVTM and CDR2 as ANQGSEA. The CDR3 totals 13 residues. The CDR3 region has the DNA TGCAGCGTGTCGGGACGTACGGGCACTGAAGCTTTCTTT. Encoded protein: CSVSGRTGTEAFF.

This clonotype occurred a few times. This chain joins TRBV29-1 and TRBJ2-1, with D hard to call. Germline lookup yields CDR1 SQVTM and CDR2 ANQGSEA. The V end was cut by 3 bases, the J end by 1 base, with 4 bases between. This CDR3 has 12 amino acids. The CDR3 is CSVDPSYNEQFF. The CDR3 DNA follows: TGCAGCGTTGACCCTTCCTACAATGAGCAGTTCTTC.

This clonotype came up many times. The chain joins TRBV20-1 to TRBJ1-1; 7 bases fit TRBD1. The V and J ends lost 8 bases and 1 base, in that order; junction bases with no gene match: 10. Germline-derived CDR1 and CDR2 are DFQATT and SNEGSKA (reference sequence). CDR3 length equals 14 residues. In nucleotides, the CDR3 is TGCAGTACGGAAAGGGGGCGTGGGAACACTGAAGCTTTCTTT. It yields the protein CSTERGRGNTEAFF.

This clonotype was counted only a few times. V and J are TRBV12-3 or TRBV12-4 and TRBJ2-7; D possibly corresponds to TRBD1 (6 bases). CDR3 length: 14 residues. Trimming pared 5 bases from V and 1 base from J, leaving 12 bases between. The chain's CDR3 is CASSTTQGSYEQYF. Here the CDR3 DNA reads TGTGCCAGCAGTACGACACAGGGATCCTACGAGCAGTACTTC.

This clonotype turned up a few times. The CDR3 DNA sequence: TGTGCCAGCAGCCGGGACAGATCTACTAACTATGGCTACACCTTC. Residues: CASSRDRSTNYGYTF. The genes are TRBV5-6 and TRBJ1-2; 7 nucleotides match TRBD1. In germline, CDR1 is SGHDT, CDR2 YYEEEE. Trimming at V came to 4 bases and at J to 0 bases, leaving 6 bases not matched to a gene. This CDR3 is built from 15 residues.